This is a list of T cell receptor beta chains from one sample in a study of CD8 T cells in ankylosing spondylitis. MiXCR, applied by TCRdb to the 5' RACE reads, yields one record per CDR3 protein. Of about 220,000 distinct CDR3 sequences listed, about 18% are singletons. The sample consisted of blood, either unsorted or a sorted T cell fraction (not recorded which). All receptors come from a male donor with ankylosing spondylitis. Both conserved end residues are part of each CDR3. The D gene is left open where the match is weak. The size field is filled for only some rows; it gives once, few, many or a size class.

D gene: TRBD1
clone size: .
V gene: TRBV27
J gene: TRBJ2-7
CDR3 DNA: TGTGCCAGCAGGAACAGGGGGCGCGCCTACGAGCAGTACTTC
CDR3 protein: CASRNRGRAYEQYF

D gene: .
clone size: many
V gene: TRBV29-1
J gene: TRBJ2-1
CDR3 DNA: TGCAGCGTAGCTTTGCGGGGATCCAGCTGGGAGTACAATGAGCAGTTCTTC
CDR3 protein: CSVALRGSSWEYNEQFF

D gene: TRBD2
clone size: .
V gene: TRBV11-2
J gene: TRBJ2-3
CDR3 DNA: TGTGCCAGCAGCGACGGGACTAGCGGGGGAGGGGGATGGGTCACAGATACGCAGTATTTT
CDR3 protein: CASSDGTSGGGGWVTDTQYF

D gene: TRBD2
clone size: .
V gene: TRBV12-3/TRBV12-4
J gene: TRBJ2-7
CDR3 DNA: TGTGCCAGCAGTTTCCCCAGCGGGGGGGTTTACGAGCAGTACTTC
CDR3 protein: CASSFPSGGVYEQYF

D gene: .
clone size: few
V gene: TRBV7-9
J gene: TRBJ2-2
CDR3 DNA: TGTGCCAGCAGCTTAGGGACGCAGCCAAACACCGGGGAGCTGTTTTTT
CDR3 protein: CASSLGTQPNTGELFF

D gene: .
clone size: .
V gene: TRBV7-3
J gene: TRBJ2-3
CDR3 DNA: TGTGCCAGCAGCTTAGAGTTGGGCGGTGTCACAGATACGCAGTATTTT
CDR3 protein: CASSLELGGVTDTQYF

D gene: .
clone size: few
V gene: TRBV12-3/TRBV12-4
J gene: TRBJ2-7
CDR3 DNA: TGTGCCAGCAGTTTGCTCCCCCTGACCTACGAGCAGTACTTC
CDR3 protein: CASSLLPLTYEQYF

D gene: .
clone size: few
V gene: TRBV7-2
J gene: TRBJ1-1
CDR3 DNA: TGTGCCAGCAGCGTCGCATTCATGAACACTGAAGCTTTCTTT
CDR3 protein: CASSVAFMNTEAFF

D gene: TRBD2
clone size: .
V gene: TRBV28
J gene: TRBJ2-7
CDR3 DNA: TGTGCCAGCAGTTTCCCTCTTAGCGGGGGGTACTACGAGCAGTACTTC
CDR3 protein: CASSFPLSGGYYEQYF

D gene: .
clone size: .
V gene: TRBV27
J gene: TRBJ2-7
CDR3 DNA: TGTGCCAGCAGTTTCGGACAGTCGTCCTACGAGCAGTACTTC
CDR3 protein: CASSFGQSSYEQYF

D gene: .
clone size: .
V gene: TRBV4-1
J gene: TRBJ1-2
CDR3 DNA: TGCGCCAGCAGCCAGGGGGGTGACAGTTACAACTATGGCTACACCTTC
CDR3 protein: CASSQGGDSYNYGYTF

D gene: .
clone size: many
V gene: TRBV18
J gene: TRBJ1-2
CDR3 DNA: TGTGCCAGCTCACCAACGTCAGACTATGGCTACACCTTC
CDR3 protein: CASSPTSDYGYTF

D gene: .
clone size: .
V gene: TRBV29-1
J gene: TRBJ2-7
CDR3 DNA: TGCAGCGTTGTGTGGGGTACCTACGAGCAGTACTTC
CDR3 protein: CSVVWGTYEQYF

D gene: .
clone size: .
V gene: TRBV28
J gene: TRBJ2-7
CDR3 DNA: TGTGCCAGCACCCCCCACAGGGAGGCGATCGAGCAGTACTTC
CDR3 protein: CASTPHREAIEQYF

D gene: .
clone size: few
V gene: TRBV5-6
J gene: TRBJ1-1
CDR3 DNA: TGTGCCAGCAGCTCGACGGACAAGAACACTGAAGCTTTCTTT
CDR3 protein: CASSSTDKNTEAFF

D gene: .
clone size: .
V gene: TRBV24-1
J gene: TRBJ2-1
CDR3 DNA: TGTGCCACCAGTGATTCCCCACTAGCCTCTTTATACAATGAGCAGTTCTTC
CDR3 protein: CATSDSPLASLYNEQFF

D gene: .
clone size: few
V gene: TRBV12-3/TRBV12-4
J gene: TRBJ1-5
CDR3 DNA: TGTGCCAGCAGCCACGGACCGTTCAATCAGCCCCAGCATTTT
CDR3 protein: CASSHGPFNQPQHF

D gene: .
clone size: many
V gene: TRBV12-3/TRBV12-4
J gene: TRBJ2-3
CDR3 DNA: TGTGCCAGCAGCCTAGGGGCAGATACGCAGTATTTT
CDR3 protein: CASSLGADTQYF

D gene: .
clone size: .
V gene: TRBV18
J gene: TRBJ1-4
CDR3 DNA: TGTGCCAGCTCACCACGGTCGCAGATTAATGAAAAACTGTTTTTT
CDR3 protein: CASSPRSQINEKLFF

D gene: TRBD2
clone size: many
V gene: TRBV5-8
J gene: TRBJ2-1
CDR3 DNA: TGTGCCAGCAGTTTTACCGGGACTAGCGAGGTTGAGCAGTTCTTC
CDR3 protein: CASSFTGTSEVEQFF

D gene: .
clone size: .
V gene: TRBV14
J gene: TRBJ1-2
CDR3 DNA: TGTGCCAGCAGCCAAGAAAGGATATCCGGGGGCTACACCTTC
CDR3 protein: CASSQERISGGYTF

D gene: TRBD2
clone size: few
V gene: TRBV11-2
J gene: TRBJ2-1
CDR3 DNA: TGTGCCAGCATCGGCAAGGGACTAGCGGGACGGAATGAGCAGTTCTTC
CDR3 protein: CASIGKGLAGRNEQFF

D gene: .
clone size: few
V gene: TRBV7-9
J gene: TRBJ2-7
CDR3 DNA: TGTGCCAGCAGCTTAGATTGGTACGAGCAGTACTTC
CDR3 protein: CASSLDWYEQYF

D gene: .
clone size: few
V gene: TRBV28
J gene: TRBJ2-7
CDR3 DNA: TGTGCCAGCAGCCGATCATACGAGCAGTACTTC
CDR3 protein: CASSRSYEQYF

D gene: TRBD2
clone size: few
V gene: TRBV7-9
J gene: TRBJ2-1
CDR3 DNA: TGTGCCAGCAGCTCCCCTGGGATAGCGGGAGGTGAGCAGTTCTTC
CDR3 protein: CASSSPGIAGGEQFF

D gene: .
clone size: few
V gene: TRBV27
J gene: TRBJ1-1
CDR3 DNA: TGTGCCAGCAGTTTAGTCTCAAACACTGAAGCTTTCTTT
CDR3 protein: CASSLVSNTEAFF

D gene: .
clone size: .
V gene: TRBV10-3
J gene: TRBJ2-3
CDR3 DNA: TGTGCCATCAGCCAGGGGTCAGATACGCAGTATTTT
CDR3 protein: CAISQGSDTQYF

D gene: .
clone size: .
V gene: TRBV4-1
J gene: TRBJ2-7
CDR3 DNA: TGCGCCAGCAGCCAGGTCCCGGGTCCCCCGCGGGTCGTCGAGCAGTACTTC
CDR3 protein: CASSQVPGPPRVVEQYF

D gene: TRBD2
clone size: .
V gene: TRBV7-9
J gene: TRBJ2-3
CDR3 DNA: TGTGCCAGCAGCGAGCTGACTAGCAGCATCGGTACGCAGTATTTT
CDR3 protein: CASSELTSSIGTQYF

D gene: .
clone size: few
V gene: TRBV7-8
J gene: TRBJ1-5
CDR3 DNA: TGTGCCAGCAGCTTCGGGACCTATAGCAATCAGCCCCAGCATTTT
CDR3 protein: CASSFGTYSNQPQHF

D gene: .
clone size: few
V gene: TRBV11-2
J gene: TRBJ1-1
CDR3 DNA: TGTGCCAGCACCGCCTGGAACACTGAAGCTTTCTTT
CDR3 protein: CASTAWNTEAFF

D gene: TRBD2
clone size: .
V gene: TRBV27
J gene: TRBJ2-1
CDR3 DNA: TGTGCCAGCAGTCCGTGGGCGGGGGGGACCCTTTTCAATGAGCAGTTCTTC
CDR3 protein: CASSPWAGGTLFNEQFF

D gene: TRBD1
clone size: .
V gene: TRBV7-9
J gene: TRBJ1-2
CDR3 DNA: TGTGCCAGCAGCTTAGCGACGGGACAGAACTATGGCTACACCTTC
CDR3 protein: CASSLATGQNYGYTF

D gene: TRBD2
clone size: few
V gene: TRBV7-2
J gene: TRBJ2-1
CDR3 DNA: TGTGCCAGCAGATATCCGCTAGCGGCTACCTACAATGAGCAGTTCTTC
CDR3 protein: CASRYPLAATYNEQFF

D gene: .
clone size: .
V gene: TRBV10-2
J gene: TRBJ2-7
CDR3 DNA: TGCGCCAGCAGTGACGTGGAGGGGGGACTACAGTACTTC
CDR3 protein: CASSDVEGGLQYF

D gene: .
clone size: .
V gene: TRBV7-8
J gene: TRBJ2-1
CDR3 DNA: TGTGCCAGCAGCTTAGAGGTCCCAGCGTCCTACAATGAGCAGTTCTTC
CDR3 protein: CASSLEVPASYNEQFF

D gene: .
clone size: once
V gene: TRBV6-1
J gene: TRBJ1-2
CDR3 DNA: TGTGCCAGCAGCTCCCGGGACCCCAGCTATGGCTACACCTTC
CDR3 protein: CASSSRDPSYGYTF

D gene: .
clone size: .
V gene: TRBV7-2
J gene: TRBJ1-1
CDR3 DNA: TGTGCCAGCAGCTCGAGCCCCGGTGAAGCTTTCTTT
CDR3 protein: CASSSSPGEAFF

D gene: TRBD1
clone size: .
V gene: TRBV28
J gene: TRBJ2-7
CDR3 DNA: TGTGCCAGCACCCATGCCGACAGGGGTTACGAGCAGTACTTC
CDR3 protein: CASTHADRGYEQYF

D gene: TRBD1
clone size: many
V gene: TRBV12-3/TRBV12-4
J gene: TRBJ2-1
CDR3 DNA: TGTGCCAGCAGACGCCGGGACAGGGAATCGGATGAGCAGTTCTTC
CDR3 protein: CASRRRDRESDEQFF

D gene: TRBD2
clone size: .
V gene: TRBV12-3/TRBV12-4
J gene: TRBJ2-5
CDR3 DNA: TGTGCCAGCAGTTTATTCAGCGGGCTAGCGGGAGGGCCGGAAGAGACCCAGTACTTC
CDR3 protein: CASSLFSGLAGGPEETQYF